This T cell receptor (beta chain) was sequenced in a study of blood T cell dynamics during melanoma immunotherapy. Time point described: week 3, after first cycle of checkpoint inhibitor. This clone appeared a single time. The repertoire was sequenced with immunoSEQ multiplex PCR; TCRdb's copy has only in-frame clones and lacks some. The sample shows about 12,000 clones, 88% of them seen only once. The sequence was collected from a human donor with melanoma. The starting material was blood, obtained from a patient treated with checkpoint blockade.

This CDR3 is CASSDHEGGEAFF. For the CDR3, the DNA is TGTGCCAGCTCCGACCACGAAGGGGGTGAAGCTTTCTTT. The chain has TRBV18 and TRBJ1-1, with D perhaps matching TRBD1 (6 bases). The ends were cut back, 6 bases at V and 7 bases at J, with 15 bases in the middle. The CDR3 length is 13 residues. The germline gives CDR1 KGHSH, CDR2 LQKENI.